Here is one TCR beta chain with its context. Treatment noted: some 20 received Ad26.COV2.S at low or high dose, single or two shots; a few received placebo; per-sample allocation not given. Vaccine and placebo recipients were sampled on day 63 after the first injection. This table comes from immunoSEQ multiplex PCR, and its TCRdb copy is limited to in-frame clones, with some not included. The sample lists more than 300,000 clones, about 86% occurring once. This entry is derived from a study of Ad26.COV2.S vaccination and SARS-CoV-2 variants. For the study at large: Ad26.COV2.S shots went into the muscle once or twice, 56 days apart.

This CDR3 spans 15 amino acids. Unmatched junction bases numbered 10, after V lost 6 bases and J lost 5 bases. Per the germline V gene, CDR1 is SNHLY and CDR2 is FYNNEI. The receptor's source is a person between 18 and 65 years old who received the Ad26.COV2.S COVID-19 vaccine or a placebo. The chain is built from TRBV2 and TRBJ2-3, with 8 nucleotides matching TRBD2. The sample was peripheral blood, taken in a trial of Ad26.COV2.S vaccine versus placebo. The CDR3 nucleotides are TGTGCCAGCAGCCTCTCGGGGGGGGGAGGAGATACGCAGTATTTT. It encodes CASSLSGGGGDTQYF.